These T cell receptor beta chains were read from a single sample in a study of blood T cell repertoires in COVID-19. Generated by immunoSEQ multiplex PCR, the TCRdb table keeps only in-frame clones and is missing some. This table has approximately 250,000 clones, 80% to 90% appearing once. The source material was PBMCs or T cells enriched from blood (not recorded which). These receptors were taken from a man aged 25 to 40 with acute COVID-19. The CDR3 runs from the conserved cysteine through the conserved F or W. A D gene is named only where the DNA matches it firmly. Expanded clones get a size class; other rows say once, few or many, or leave the size out.

>14|TRBD1|TRBJ2-1|.|TRBV12-5
TGTGCTAGTGGTCCGGGACAGGGTCACAATGAGCAGTTCTTC
CASGPGQGHNEQFF
>15|.|TRBJ2-2|.|TRBV4-2
TGTGCCAGCAGCCCCGGACTAGGGGGAATCGGGGAGCTGTTTTTT
CASSPGLGGIGELFF
>14|.|TRBJ2-3|.|TRBV6-5
TGTGCCAGCAGTCGAACGGGGGTTACAGATACGCAGTATTTT
CASSRTGVTDTQYF
>15|TRBD1|TRBJ1-2|.|TRBV5-1
TGTGCCAGCAGCGCTCCTTCGACAGGGGGCTATGGCTACACCTTC
CASSAPSTGGYGYTF
>10|.|TRBJ1-2|.|TRBV20-1
TGCAGTGCTGGGCCGGGGGGCTACACCTTC
CSAGPGGYTF
>16|TRBD1|TRBJ2-5|.|TRBV4-1
TGCGCCAGCAGCCAAGATAGGGACAGCCCTGGGGAGACCCAGTACTTC
CASSQDRDSPGETQYF
>9|TRBD2|TRBJ2-1|.|TRBV27
TGTGCCGGAGGAGGGCGGGAGATCTTC
CAGGGREIF
>17|.|TRBJ1-4|.|TRBV6-1
TGTGCCAGCAGTGGGAAATATCGAGGCCTAACTAATGAAAAACTGTTTTTT
CASSGKYRGLTNEKLFF
>19|.|TRBJ1-2|.|TRBV24-1
TGTGCCACCAGTGATCCACCGAAACCACAGGACAGCCAGGACTATGGCTACACCTTC
CATSDPPKPQDSQDYGYTF
>14|.|TRBJ1-1|.|TRBV11-2
TGTGCCAGCAGCTACAGGGACGGGAACACTGAAGCTTTCTTT
CASSYRDGNTEAFF
>12|.|TRBJ2-3|.|TRBV10-3
TGTGCCATCAGGACAGCCGCAGATACGCAGTATTTT
CAIRTAADTQYF
>12|TRBD1|TRBJ1-1|few|TRBV27
TGTGCCAGCAGCAGACAGGGGGCGGAAGCTTTCTTT
CASSRQGAEAFF
>15|.|TRBJ2-3|.|TRBV5-1
TGTGCCAGCAGCTCCCTGGCCGTGAGCACAGATACGCAGTATTTT
CASSSLAVSTDTQYF
>19|TRBD1|TRBJ1-5|.|TRBV2
TGTGCCAGCAGTGTGGGACAGGGACAGGGGGCGCGGAGCAATCAGCCCCAGCATTTT
CASSVGQGQGARSNQPQHF
>16|TRBD2|TRBJ2-3|.|TRBV5-1
TGCGCCAGCAGCCCCGGGGGGACTAGCGGCACAGATACGCAGTATTTT
CASSPGGTSGTDTQYF
>15|TRBD1|TRBJ1-5|few|TRBV19
TGTGCCAGTAGTTTACGGACAGGGGGGAGGCAGCCCCAGCATTTT
CASSLRTGGRQPQHF
>14|.|TRBJ2-1|once|TRBV27
TGTGCCAGCAGTTTAAATAGTCTAGGCTATGAGCAGTTCTTC
CASSLNSLGYEQFF
>17|.|TRBJ2-1|.|TRBV24-1
TGTGCCACCAGTGATCCCGGAGCTAGATCTGTTGCCGATGAGCAGTTCTTC
CATSDPGARSVADEQFF
>15|TRBD1|TRBJ2-1|few|TRBV7-6
TGTGCCAGCAGTGTAGGGGACAGGGATAACAATGAGCAGTTCTTC
CASSVGDRDNNEQFF
>14|TRBD2|TRBJ2-5|few|TRBV6-4
TGTGCCAGCAGTGAAGATTCTACTAGCGGGACCCAGTACTTC
CASSEDSTSGTQYF
>16|TRBD1|TRBJ2-2|.|TRBV11-2
TGTGCCAGCAGCTGGCGACAGGGGCGAGGCACCGGGGAGCTGTTTTTT
CASSWRQGRGTGELFF
>12|.|TRBJ1-1|.|TRBV29-1
TGCAGCGTAATAATAAGGGGAACTGAAGCTTTCTTT
CSVIIRGTEAFF
>15|.|TRBJ1-6|.|TRBV19
TGTGCCAGTAGTATAGATTGGACCCAGGGGACACCCCTCCACTTT
CASSIDWTQGTPLHF